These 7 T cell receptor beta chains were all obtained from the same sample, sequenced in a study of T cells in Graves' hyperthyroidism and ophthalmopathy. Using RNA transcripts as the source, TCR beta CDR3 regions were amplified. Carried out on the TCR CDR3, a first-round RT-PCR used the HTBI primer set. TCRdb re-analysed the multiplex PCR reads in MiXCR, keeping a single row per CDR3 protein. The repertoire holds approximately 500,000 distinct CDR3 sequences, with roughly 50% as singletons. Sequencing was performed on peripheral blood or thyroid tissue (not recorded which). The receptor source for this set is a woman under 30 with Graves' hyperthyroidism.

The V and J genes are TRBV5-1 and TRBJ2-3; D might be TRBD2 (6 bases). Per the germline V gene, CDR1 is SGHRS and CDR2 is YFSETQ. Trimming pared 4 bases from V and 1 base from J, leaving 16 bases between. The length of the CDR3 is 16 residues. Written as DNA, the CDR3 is TGCGCCAGCAGCCCACGTACTAGCAGTCGCACAGATACGCAGTATTTT. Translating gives CASSPRTSSRTDTQYF.

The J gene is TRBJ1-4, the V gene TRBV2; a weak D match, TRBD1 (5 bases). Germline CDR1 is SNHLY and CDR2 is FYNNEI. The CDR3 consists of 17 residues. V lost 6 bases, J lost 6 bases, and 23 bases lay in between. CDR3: CASRNQGLGVRDEKLFF. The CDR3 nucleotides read TGTGCCAGCAGGAACCAGGGACTTGGCGTTCGGGATGAAAAACTGTTTTTT.

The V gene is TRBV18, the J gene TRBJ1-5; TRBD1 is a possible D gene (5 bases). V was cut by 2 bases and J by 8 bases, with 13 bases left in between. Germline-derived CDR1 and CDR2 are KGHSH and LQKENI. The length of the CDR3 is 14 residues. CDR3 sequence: CASSPIRSGEPQHF. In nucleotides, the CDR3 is TGTGCCAGCTCACCAATTAGGTCGGGGGAGCCCCAGCATTTT.

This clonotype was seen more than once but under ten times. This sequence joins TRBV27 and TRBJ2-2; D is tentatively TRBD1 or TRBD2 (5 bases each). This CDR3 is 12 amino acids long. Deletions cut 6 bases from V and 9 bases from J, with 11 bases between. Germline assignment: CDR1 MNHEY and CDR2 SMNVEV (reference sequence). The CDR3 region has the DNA TGTGCCAGCAGCCCGCCGGGACGGGAGCTGTTTTTT. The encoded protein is CASSPPGRELFF.

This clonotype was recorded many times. In DNA form, the CDR3 reads TGTGCCAGCAGTACCCACGACGGCGGAGTTGAAGCTTTCTTT. Translating it yields CASSTHDGGVEAFF. The chain carries TRBV27 and TRBJ1-1; no clear D. V was clipped by 5 bases and J by 7 bases, with 17 bases between them. This CDR3 is built from 14 residues. Germline V gene data show CDR1 as MNHEY and CDR2 as SMNVEV (reference sequence).

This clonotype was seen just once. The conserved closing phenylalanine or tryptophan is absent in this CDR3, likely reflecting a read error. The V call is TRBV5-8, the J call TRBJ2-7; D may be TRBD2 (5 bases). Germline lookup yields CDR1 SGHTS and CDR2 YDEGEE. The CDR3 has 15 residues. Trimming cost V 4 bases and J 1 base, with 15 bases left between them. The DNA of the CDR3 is TGTGCCAGCAGCCAAGAACGGCGGGTTTCCTACGAGCAGTACCTC. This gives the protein CASSQERRVSYEQYL.

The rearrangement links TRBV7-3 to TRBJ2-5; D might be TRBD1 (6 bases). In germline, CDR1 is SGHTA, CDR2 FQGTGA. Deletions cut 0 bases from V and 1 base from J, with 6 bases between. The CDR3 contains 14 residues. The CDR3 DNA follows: TGTGCCAGCAGCTTAACGGACAGCCAAGAGACCCAGTACTTC. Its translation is CASSLTDSQETQYF.